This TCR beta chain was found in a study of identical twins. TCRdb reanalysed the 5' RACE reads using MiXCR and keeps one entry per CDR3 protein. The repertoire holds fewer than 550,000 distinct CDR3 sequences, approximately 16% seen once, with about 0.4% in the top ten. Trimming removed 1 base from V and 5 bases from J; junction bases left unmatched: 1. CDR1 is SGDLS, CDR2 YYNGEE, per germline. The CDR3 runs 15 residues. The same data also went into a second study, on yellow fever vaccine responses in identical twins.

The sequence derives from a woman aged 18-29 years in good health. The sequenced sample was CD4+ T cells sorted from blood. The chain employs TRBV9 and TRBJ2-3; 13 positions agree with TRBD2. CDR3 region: CASSVRLAGGDTQYF. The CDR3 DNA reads TGTGCCAGCAGCGTACGACTAGCGGGAGGAGATACGCAGTATTTT.